This entry describes one T cell receptor beta chain. Its antigen remains unknown. This sample was included in a study of OX40 agonist ivuxolimab in advanced cancers. On the study more broadly: Partial responses occurred in Three dose-escalation patients, one with hepatocellular carcinoma and two with cutaneous melanoma.

Exclusion applied to patients with autoimmune disease history or systemic immunosuppression. Assay: immunoSEQ multiplex PCR; the TCRdb copy retains only in-frame clones and omits some. The table has approximately 77,000 clones, about 90% seen once. The germline gives CDR1 SGHDN, CDR2 FVKESK. V shed 4 bases and J shed 8 bases, with 12 bases lying between them. CDR3 length: 13 residues. Points from the study as a whole: By week 6 at 0.1 to 3.0 mg/kg, blood CD4+ and CD8+ T cells had expanded clonally. There were, on average, more expanded clones in CD8+ T cells than in CD4+.

The specimen comprised CD4+ or CD8+ T cells sorted from blood, sampled in a trial of the OX40 agonist ivuxolimab. V gene TRBV14 combines with J gene TRBJ2-1; D not resolved. The sequence was collected from an adult with an advanced solid tumor such as melanoma, head and neck, liver or kidney cancer. DNA of the CDR3: TGTGCCAGCAGCCCCCTCGGCGGCGATGAGCAGTTCTTC. Encoded protein: CASSPLGGDEQFF.